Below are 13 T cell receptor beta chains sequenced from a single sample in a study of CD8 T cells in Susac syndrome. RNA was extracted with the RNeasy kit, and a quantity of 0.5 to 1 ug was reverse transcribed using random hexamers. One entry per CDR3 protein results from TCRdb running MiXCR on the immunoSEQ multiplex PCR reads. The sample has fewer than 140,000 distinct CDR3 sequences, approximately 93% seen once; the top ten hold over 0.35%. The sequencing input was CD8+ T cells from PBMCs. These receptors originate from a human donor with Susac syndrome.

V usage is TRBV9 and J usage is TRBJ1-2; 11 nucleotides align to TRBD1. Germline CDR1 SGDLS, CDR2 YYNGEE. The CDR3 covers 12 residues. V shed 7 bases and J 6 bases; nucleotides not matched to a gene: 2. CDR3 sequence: CASGTGGDGYTF. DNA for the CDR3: TGTGCCAGCGGGACAGGGGGAGATGGCTACACCTTC.

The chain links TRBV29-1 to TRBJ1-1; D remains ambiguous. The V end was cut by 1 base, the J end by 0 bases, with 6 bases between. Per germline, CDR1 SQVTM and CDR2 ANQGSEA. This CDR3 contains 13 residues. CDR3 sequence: CSVEGSMNTEAFF. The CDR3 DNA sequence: TGCAGCGTTGAAGGCTCGATGAACACTGAAGCTTTCTTT.

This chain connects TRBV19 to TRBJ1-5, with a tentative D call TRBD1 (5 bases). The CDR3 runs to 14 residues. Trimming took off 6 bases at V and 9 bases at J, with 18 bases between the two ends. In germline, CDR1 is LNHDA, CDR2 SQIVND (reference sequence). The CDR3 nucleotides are TGTGCCAGTAGCCTGACCCTTGTTGGGGCGCCCCAGCATTTT. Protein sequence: CASSLTLVGAPQHF. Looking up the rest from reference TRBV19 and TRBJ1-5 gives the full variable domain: DGGITQSPKYLFRKEGQNVTLSCEQNLNHDAMYWYRQDPGQGLRLIYYSQIVNDFQKGDIAEGYSVSREKKESFPLTVTSAQKNPTAFYLCASSLTLVGAPQHFGDGTRLSIL.

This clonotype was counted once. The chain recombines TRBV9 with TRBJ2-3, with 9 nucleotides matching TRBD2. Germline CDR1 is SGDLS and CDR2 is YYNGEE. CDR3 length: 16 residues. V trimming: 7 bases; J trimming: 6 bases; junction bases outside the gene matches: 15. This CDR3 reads CASAGGRGGPFDTQYF. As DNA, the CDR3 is TGTGCCAGCGCCGGGGGGCGGGGGGGCCCCTTTGATACGCAGTATTTT.

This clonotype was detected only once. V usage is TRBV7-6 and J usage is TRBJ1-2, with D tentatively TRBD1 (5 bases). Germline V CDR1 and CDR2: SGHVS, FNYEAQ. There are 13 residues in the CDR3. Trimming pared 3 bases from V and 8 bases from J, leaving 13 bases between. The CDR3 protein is CASSLDGASGYTF. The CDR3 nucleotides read TGTGCCAGCAGCTTGGACGGGGCGTCCGGCTACACCTTC.

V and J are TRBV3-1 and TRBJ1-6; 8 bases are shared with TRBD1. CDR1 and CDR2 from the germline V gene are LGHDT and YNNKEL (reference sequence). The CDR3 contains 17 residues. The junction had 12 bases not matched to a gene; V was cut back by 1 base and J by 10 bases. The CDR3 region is CASSQGLGDRPRSPLHF. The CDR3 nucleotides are TGTGCCAGCAGCCAAGGGCTTGGGGACAGGCCAAGATCACCCCTCCACTTT.

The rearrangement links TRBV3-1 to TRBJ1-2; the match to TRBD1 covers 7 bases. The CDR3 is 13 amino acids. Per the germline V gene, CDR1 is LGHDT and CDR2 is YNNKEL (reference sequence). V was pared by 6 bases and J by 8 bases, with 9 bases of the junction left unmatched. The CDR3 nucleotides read TGTGCCAGCAGTTTTGACAGGGTAGGAGGCTACACCTTC. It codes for CASSFDRVGGYTF.

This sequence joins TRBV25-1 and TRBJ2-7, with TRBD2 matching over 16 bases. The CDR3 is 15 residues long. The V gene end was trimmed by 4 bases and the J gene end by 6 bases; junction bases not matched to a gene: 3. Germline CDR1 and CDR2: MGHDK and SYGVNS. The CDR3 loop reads CASSGGTSGGVEQYF. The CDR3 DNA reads TGTGCCAGCAGTGGGGGGACTAGCGGGGGGGTCGAGCAGTACTTC.

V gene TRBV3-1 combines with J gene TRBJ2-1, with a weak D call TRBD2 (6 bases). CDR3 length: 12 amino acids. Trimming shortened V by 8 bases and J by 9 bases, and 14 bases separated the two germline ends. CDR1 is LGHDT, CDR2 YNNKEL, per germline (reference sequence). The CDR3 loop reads CASGTPGIEQFF. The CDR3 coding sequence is TGTGCCAGCGGGACTCCCGGGATTGAGCAGTTCTTC.

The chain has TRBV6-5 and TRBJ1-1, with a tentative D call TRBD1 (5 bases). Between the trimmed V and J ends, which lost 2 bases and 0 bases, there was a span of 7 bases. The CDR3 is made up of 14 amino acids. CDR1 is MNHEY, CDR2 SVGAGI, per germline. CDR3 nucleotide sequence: TGTGCCAGCAGTTACGGGGGGATGAACACTGAAGCTTTCTTT. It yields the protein CASSYGGMNTEAFF.

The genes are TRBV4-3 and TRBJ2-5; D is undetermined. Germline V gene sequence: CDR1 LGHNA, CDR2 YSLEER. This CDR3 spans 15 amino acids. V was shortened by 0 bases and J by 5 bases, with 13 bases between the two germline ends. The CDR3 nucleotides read TGCGCCAGCAGCCAAGATCCGACGGGCTTGGAGACCCAGTACTTC. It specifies CASSQDPTGLETQYF.

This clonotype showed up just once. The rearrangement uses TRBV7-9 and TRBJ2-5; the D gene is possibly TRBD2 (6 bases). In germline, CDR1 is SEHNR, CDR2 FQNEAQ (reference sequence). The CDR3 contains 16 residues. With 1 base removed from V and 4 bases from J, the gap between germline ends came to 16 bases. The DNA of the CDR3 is TGTGCCAGCAGCTTAGATCTTAGCGGTACTAGAGAGACCCAGTACTTC. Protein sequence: CASSLDLSGTRETQYF.

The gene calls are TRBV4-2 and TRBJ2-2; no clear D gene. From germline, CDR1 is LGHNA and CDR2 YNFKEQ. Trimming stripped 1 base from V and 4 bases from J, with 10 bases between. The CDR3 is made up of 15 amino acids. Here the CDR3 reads CASSQGHLSTGELFF. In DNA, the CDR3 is TGTGCCAGCAGCCAAGGACATCTTAGCACCGGGGAGCTGTTTTTT.